Listed here are 24 T cell receptor beta chains from one sample, sequenced in a study of vaccination and CD4 T cells after COVID-19. The treatment denotes: roughly ten-day PBMC culture with coronavirus spike peptide pools or control peptides (ViraFEST assay). The study sequenced cultured CD4+ T cell DNA using the Oncomine TCR Beta short-read assay. One entry per CDR3 protein, called by TCRdb with MiXCR from the PCR reads. The sample contains about 7,100 distinct CDR3 sequences, 73% of which appear only once. Their target antigens are unknown. Sequences were obtained from CD4+ T cells from blood, cultured in vitro. The receptors here all came from a human donor who had recovered from COVID-19.

Here the CDR3 reads CASSPSASGNTIYF. CDR3 DNA sequence: TGTGCCAGCTCACCGAGCGCCTCTGGAAACACCATATATTTT. The J gene is TRBJ1-3, the V gene TRBV18; D gene uncertain. V was cut by 3 bases and J by 0 bases, with 6 bases left in between. This CDR3 comprises 14 residues. Germline V CDR1 and CDR2: KGHSH, LQKENI.

The chain links TRBV7-9 to TRBJ1-2; D gene ambiguous. Looked up from germline, CDR1 is SEHNR and CDR2 is FQNEAQ (reference sequence). V was clipped by 7 bases and J by 5 bases, with 14 bases between them. CDR3 size: 13 residues. Here the CDR3 reads CASTQSVDYGYTF. The CDR3 nucleotides are TGTGCCAGCACTCAAAGTGTGGATTATGGCTACACCTTC.

The V gene is TRBV7-9, the J gene TRBJ1-1, with a tentative D call TRBD1 (5 bases). The germline V gene encodes CDR1 SEHNR and CDR2 FQNEAQ (reference sequence). Trimming pared 5 bases from V and 1 base from J, leaving 8 bases between. CDR3 length: 13 residues. DNA for the CDR3: TGTGCCAGCAGCCTAGGGGAGAACACTGAAGCTTTCTTT. Translated: CASSLGENTEAFF.

The chain combines TRBV6-1 with TRBJ1-2; D is unclear. V lost 7 bases and J lost 1, with 10 bases in between. Germline V gives CDR1 MNHNS, CDR2 SASEGT. The CDR3 contains 13 residues. CDR3 coding DNA: TGTGCCAGCACTGGAGGGATTAACTATGGCTACACCTTC. Translated, it gives CASTGGINYGYTF.

The chain employs TRBV7-2 and TRBJ2-7; 10 positions agree with TRBD1. Germline loops: CDR1 SGHTA, CDR2 FQGNSA. There are 15 residues in the CDR3. Germline trimming cut 2 bases from V and 2 bases from J; bases unmatched to any gene: 3. CDR3 coding DNA: TGTGCCAGCAGCTTATCTGGACAGGGGGCCTACGAGCAGTACTTC. It specifies CASSLSGQGAYEQYF.

This chain connects TRBV27 to TRBJ1-1, with D unresolved. Germline CDR1 MNHEY, CDR2 SMNVEV (reference sequence). The V end was cut by 6 bases, the J end by 3 bases, with 11 bases between. There are 13 residues in the CDR3. CDR3 loop: CASRKQGYTEAFF. CDR3 DNA: TGTGCCAGCAGGAAACAAGGCTACACTGAAGCTTTCTTT.

The CDR3 DNA follows: TGTGCCAGTAGTAGGGGACAGCTCAATCAGCCCCAGCATTTT. Protein: CASSRGQLNQPQHF. The chain recombines TRBV19 with TRBJ1-5, with 7 bases aligning to TRBD1. Germline V CDR1 and CDR2: LNHDA, SQIVND (reference sequence). The CDR3 is 14 residues long. The V gene end was trimmed by 4 bases and the J gene end by 3 bases; junction bases not matched to a gene: 3. Filled out from reference TRBV19 and TRBJ1-5, the complete variable domain reads DGGITQSPKYLFRKEGQNVTLSCEQNLNHDAMYWYRQDPGQGLRLIYYSQIVNDFQKGDIAEGYSVSREKKESFPLTVTSAQKNPTAFYLCASSRGQLNQPQHFGDGTRLSIL.

V and J are TRBV6-1 and TRBJ1-5; D remains unclear. There are 15 residues in the CDR3. Trimming cost V 7 bases and J 1 base, with 14 bases left between them. Germline values: CDR1 MNHNS, CDR2 SASEGT. The CDR3 DNA is TGTGCCAGCACCTCTCTCCGGGGAAGCAATCAGCCCCAGCATTTT. Translation: CASTSLRGSNQPQHF.

J is TRBJ2-1 and V is TRBV20-1; no definite D call. In germline, CDR1 is DFQATT, CDR2 SNEGSKA (reference sequence). The V end was cut by 0 bases, the J end by 12 bases, with 21 bases between. This CDR3 has 15 residues. The CDR3 protein is CSARDGSSGQWMQFF. The CDR3, as DNA: TGCAGTGCTAGAGACGGAAGCTCGGGTCAATGGATGCAGTTCTTC.

The chain joins TRBV6-4 to TRBJ1-2; D might be TRBD1 (5 bases). V lost 7 bases to trimming and J lost 5 bases, with 20 bases between them. The CDR3 consists of 15 residues. Germline lookup yields CDR1 MRHNA and CDR2 SNTAGT. Here the CDR3 DNA reads TGTGCCAGCACCCCTGGACACTCCTCGGGTTATGGCTACACCTTC. As protein: CASTPGHSSGYGYTF.

The V call is TRBV2, the J call TRBJ2-7; D unresolved. The V and J ends lost 5 bases and 7 bases respectively, with 12 bases between them. The CDR3 is made up of 12 amino acids. The germline CDR1 and CDR2 sequences are SNHLY and FYNNEI. CDR3 sequence (DNA): TGTGCCAGCAGTTTCACCCCGCGTGAGCAGTACTTC. It yields the protein CASSFTPREQYF. Using reference TRBV2 and TRBJ2-7 for the parts outside the CDR3, the full variable domain is EPEVTQTPSHQVTQMGQEVILRCVPISNHLYFYWYRQILGQKVEFLVSFYNNEISEKSEIFDDQFSVERPDGSNFTLKIRSTKLEDSAMYFCASSFTPREQYFGPGTRLTVT.

This clonotype occurred a few times. The CDR3 loop reads CASSISGVVSSNQPQHF. The CDR3 bases are TGTGCCAGTAGTATTTCAGGGGTCGTCAGTAGCAATCAGCCCCAGCATTTT. V usage is TRBV19 and J usage is TRBJ1-5; possibly TRBD1 for D (6 bases). Trimming cost V 3 bases and J 0 bases, with 15 bases left between them. Germline CDR1 is LNHDA and CDR2 is SQIVND (reference sequence). This CDR3 is built from 17 residues.

J is TRBJ2-7 and V is TRBV6-1; D not certain. Germline loops: CDR1 MNHNS, CDR2 SASEGT. V was pared by 2 bases and J by 4 bases, with 3 bases between. The CDR3 length is 11 residues. CDR3 DNA sequence: TGTGCCAGCAGTGAACTGTACGAGCAGTACTTC. Protein product: CASSELYEQYF.

This clonotype came up a few times. The rearrangement links TRBV24-1 to TRBJ1-5; D may be TRBD1 (6 bases). The CDR3 runs 15 residues. The V end was cut by 4 bases, the J end by 4 bases, with 13 bases between. In germline, CDR1 is KGHDR, CDR2 SFDVKD. The CDR3 region has the DNA TGTGCCACCAGTGACGCCGGGACAAATAATCAGCCCCAGCATTTT. Translation: CATSDAGTNNQPQHF.

The chain uses TRBV6-1 and TRBJ2-2; D is perhaps TRBD1 (6 bases). Germline V CDR1 and CDR2: MNHNS, SASEGT. V was cut by 8 bases and J by 3 bases, with 16 bases left in between. The CDR3 length is 15 residues. The DNA of the CDR3 is TGTGCCAGCTCTTCCCAGGACAGCTACACCGGGGAGCTGTTTTTT. Encoded protein: CASSSQDSYTGELFF.

The V gene is TRBV11-3, the J gene TRBJ1-3; tentative D call: TRBD1 (5 bases). The CDR3 consists of 15 residues. V was trimmed by 4 bases and J by 0 bases, leaving 10 bases between them. The germline CDR1 and CDR2 sequences are SGHNT and YENEEA. The DNA of the CDR3 is TGTGCCAGCAGCTCGGGACCGAACTCTGGAAACACCATATATTTT. Its translation: CASSSGPNSGNTIYF. Variable domain in full (rest from reference TRBV11-3 and TRBJ1-3): EAGVVQSPRYKIIEKKQPVAFWCNPISGHNTLYWYLQNLGQGPELLIRYENEEAVDDSQLPKDRFSAERLKGVDSTLKIQPAELGDSAVYLCASSSGPNSGNTIYFGEGSWLTVV.

The chain employs TRBV5-1 and TRBJ2-7; 8 nucleotides agree with TRBD1. The CDR3 is 14 amino acids. Germline V gives CDR1 SGHRS, CDR2 YFSETQ. The J segment lost 1 base and the V segment lost 4 bases, leaving 4 bases of the junction unmatched. CDR3 residues: CASSTGQGSYEQYF. The CDR3 DNA reads as TGCGCCAGCAGCACAGGACAGGGTTCCTACGAGCAGTACTTC. The full variable domain, completed using reference TRBV5-1 and TRBJ2-7, is KAGVTQTPRYLIKTRGQQVTLSCSPISGHRSVSWYQQTPGQGLQFLFEYFSETQRNKGNFPGRFSGRQFSNSRSEMNVSTLELGDSALYLCASSTGQGSYEQYFGPGTRLTVT.

This chain links TRBV27 with TRBJ1-6, with D unclear. Germline values: CDR1 MNHEY, CDR2 SMNVEV (reference sequence). V was shortened by 2 bases and J by 5 bases, with 7 bases between the two germline ends. There are 14 residues in the CDR3. The CDR3 spells CASSLQLNNSPLHF. In DNA form, the CDR3 reads TGTGCCAGCAGTTTACAGCTGAATAATTCACCCCTCCACTTT.

On this clonotype itself: Because the CDR3 is missing its conserved closing phenylalanine or tryptophan, this is likely a read error. The V and J genes are TRBV12-3 or TRBV12-4 and TRBJ1-2; TRBD1 might be the D (6 bases). Between the trimmed V and J ends, which lost 5 bases and 0 bases, there was a span of 13 bases. The CDR3 length is 15 residues. CDR3 in amino acids: CASSPQRTANYGYTL. The CDR3 bases are TGTGCCAGCAGTCCCCAACGGACAGCTAACTATGGCTACACCCTC.

The chain has TRBV28 and TRBJ2-6; 10 nucleotides agree with TRBD1. The CDR3 length is 18 residues. In germline, CDR1 is MDHEN, CDR2 SYDVKM. Germline trimming cut 4 bases from V and 2 bases from J; bases unmatched to any gene: 8. This CDR3 reads CASSSRRQGAPGANVLTF. CDR3 sequence (DNA): TGTGCCAGCAGTTCCCGACGACAGGGGGCGCCTGGGGCCAACGTCCTGACTTTC.

As concerns this clonotype: It may be a read error: a sequence one base away is much more abundant. The rearrangement links TRBV6-5 to TRBJ1-2; TRBD1 matches 7 bases. Trimming at V came to 4 bases and at J to 6 bases, leaving 11 bases not matched to a gene. CDR1 is MNHEY and CDR2 is SVGAGI in the germline V gene. The CDR3 runs to 15 residues. The CDR3 reads CASSSTDRLGNGYTF. The CDR3 bases are TGTGCCAGCAGTTCAACGGACAGGCTGGGAAATGGCTACACCTTC.

The chain links TRBV20-1 to TRBJ1-1, with D unresolved. Germline values: CDR1 DFQATT, CDR2 SNEGSKA (reference sequence). V lost 2 bases and J lost 10, with 14 bases in between. CDR3 length equals 12 residues. CDR3 sequence: CSARWLGSGAFF. The DNA for the CDR3 is TGCAGTGCTAGATGGTTGGGATCAGGAGCTTTCTTT.

The rearrangement uses TRBV28 and TRBJ1-2; D remains unclear. Germline V gene data show CDR1 as MDHEN and CDR2 as SYDVKM. V lost 5 bases and J 7 bases, leaving 11 bases between the germline ends. CDR3 length equals 12 residues. The CDR3 DNA reads TGTGCCAGCAGTCACCGCGGGCCTGGCTACACCTTC. This sequence encodes CASSHRGPGYTF.

The V call is TRBV20-1, the J call TRBJ2-7, with D perhaps TRBD1 (7 bases). V was cut by 3 bases and J by 4 bases, with 22 bases left in between. CDR3 length equals 16 residues. In germline, CDR1 is DFQATT, CDR2 SNEGSKA (reference sequence). For the CDR3, the DNA is TGCAGTGCTAGGTTTGGGGCGGGACAGAAAAGATACGAGCAGTACTTC. This translates into CSARFGAGQKRYEQYF.